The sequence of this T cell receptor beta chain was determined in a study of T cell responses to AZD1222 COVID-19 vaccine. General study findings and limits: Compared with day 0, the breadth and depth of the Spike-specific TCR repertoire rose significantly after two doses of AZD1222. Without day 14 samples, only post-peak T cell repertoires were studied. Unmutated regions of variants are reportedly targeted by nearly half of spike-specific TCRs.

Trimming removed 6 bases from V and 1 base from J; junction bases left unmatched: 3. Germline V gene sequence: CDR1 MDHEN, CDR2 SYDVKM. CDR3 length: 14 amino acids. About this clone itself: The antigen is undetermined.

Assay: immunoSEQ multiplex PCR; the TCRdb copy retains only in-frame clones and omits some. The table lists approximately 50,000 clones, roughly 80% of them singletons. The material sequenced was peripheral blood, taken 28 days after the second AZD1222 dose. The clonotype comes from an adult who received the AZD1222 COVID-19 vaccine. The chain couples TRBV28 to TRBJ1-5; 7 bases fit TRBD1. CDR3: CASSPGGSNQPQHF. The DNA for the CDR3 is TGTGCCAGCAGCCCAGGGGGGAGCAATCAGCCCCAGCATTTT.